The clone carrying this TCR beta chain was observed at least ten times. Its antigen remains unknown. This CDR3 contains 14 residues. Between the trimmed V and J ends, which lost 5 bases and 3 bases, there was a span of 13 bases. CDR1 is LGHNA and CDR2 is YSLEER in the germline V gene. This specimen belongs to a study of T cells after yellow fever vaccination. For the study at large: Those fractions that held only low numbers of cells were prepared using the SMART-Seq v4 Ultra Low Input RNA kit.

Study-wide results and limits: Clones from primary vaccination mostly reappeared after the booster (approximately 96% CD4, under 90% CD8).

TCRdb recomputed calls from the 5' RACE reads with MiXCR, one row per CDR3 protein. Seen here are about 340,000 distinct CDR3 sequences, 3% to 4.5% observed once, and the top ten hold 24%. The sequencing here drew on PBMCs, taken 5 days after the yellow fever booster vaccination. The chain combines TRBV4-3 with TRBJ1-1; TRBD1 is a possible D gene (5 bases). The sequence derives from a man aged 18 to 29 who received the YFV17D yellow fever vaccine. Written as DNA, the CDR3 is TGCGCCAGCAGCTCGCAGACGGGGCACACTGAAGCTTTCTTT. Encoded protein: CASSSQTGHTEAFF.